The rows below give T cell receptor beta chains drawn from one sample of a study of blood T cell repertoires in COVID-19. Clones were sequenced by immunoSEQ multiplex PCR, and TCRdb holds only the in-frame ones, with some missing. The table includes almost 500,000 clones, 70% to 90% detected once. What was sequenced was PBMCs or T cells enriched from blood (not recorded which). The origin of the receptors is a woman in her sixties who had recovered from COVID-19. CDR3s include the opening cysteine and the closing phenylalanine or tryptophan. The order of the fields is V gene, J gene, D gene, clone size, CDR3 protein, CDR3 DNA. D genes are given only for firm matches. Not all rows give a size; the values are once, few, many and, for expanded clones, a class.

TRBV27,TRBJ2-2,TRBD2,once,CASSLAGGFTGELFF,TGTGCCAGCAGTTTAGCGGGGGGATTCACCGGGGAGCTGTTTTTT
TRBV5-6,TRBJ1-5,TRBD1,.,CASSPGQGIQPQHF,TGTGCCAGCAGCCCGGGACAGGGAATTCAGCCCCAGCATTTT
TRBV10-2,TRBJ2-2,.,.,CASNRRLEGSGELFF,TGCGCCAGCAACCGAAGACTAGAGGGCTCCGGGGAGCTGTTTTTT
TRBV18,TRBJ1-6,TRBD1,.,CASSPTTGINSPLHF,TGTGCCAGCTCACCAACGACAGGGATAAATTCACCCCTCCACTTT
TRBV6-5,TRBJ1-2,TRBD1,.,CASSYSRDREYGYTF,TGTGCCAGCAGTTACTCGCGGGACAGGGAATATGGCTACACCTTC
TRBV5-1,TRBJ2-1,TRBD2,.,CASSLAGNNEQFF,TGCGCCAGCAGTTTAGCGGGGAATAATGAGCAGTTCTTC
TRBV19,TRBJ2-2,TRBD2,.,CASSPQAGANTGELFF,TGTGCCAGTAGTCCTCAAGCGGGGGCGAACACCGGGGAGCTGTTTTTT
TRBV29-1,TRBJ2-7,.,.,CSVGGWSSYEQYF,TGCAGCGTTGGAGGCTGGAGCTCCTACGAGCAGTACTTC
TRBV5-6,TRBJ1-2,.,.,CASSLGQSLSYGYTF,TGTGCCAGCAGCTTGGGACAGTCTTTAAGCTATGGCTACACCTTC
TRBV7-7,TRBJ2-1,TRBD1,.,CASSRGTGNEQFF,TGTGCCAGCAGCCGGGGGACAGGCAATGAGCAGTTCTTC
TRBV19,TRBJ1-5,TRBD1,.,CASTMTGGRSNQPQHF,TGTGCCAGTACCATGACAGGGGGAAGGAGCAATCAGCCCCAGCATTTT
TRBV13,TRBJ2-2,.,.,CASSLGGGQVTGELFF,TGTGCCAGCAGCTTAGGCGGGGGGCAGGTCACCGGGGAGCTGTTTTTT
TRBV7-2,TRBJ1-2,TRBD1,.,CASSGSTGHGYTF,TGTGCCAGCAGCGGCTCGACAGGGCATGGCTACACCTTC
TRBV29-1,TRBJ2-3,.,.,CSVDWQGTDTQYF,TGCAGCGTTGACTGGCAGGGGACAGATACGCAGTATTTT
TRBV19,TRBJ1-5,.,.,CASSMRQGPQHF,TGTGCCAGTAGTATGCGGCAGGGACCCCAGCATTTT
TRBV18,TRBJ2-3,.,.,CASSEAPSRSSTDTQYF,TGTGCCAGCTCAGAGGCGCCCTCGAGATCTAGCACAGATACGCAGTATTTT
TRBV11-3,TRBJ1-4,.,.,CASSPGKKQGEKLFF,TGTGCCAGCAGCCCGGGGAAAAAACAGGGTGAAAAACTGTTTTTT
TRBV29-1,TRBJ2-5,.,.,CSVEGVLASEVLETQYF,TGCAGCGTTGAAGGGGTCCTAGCCTCGGAGGTATTAGAGACCCAGTACTTC
TRBV10-3,TRBJ2-1,TRBD1,.,CAISDRDRLSDEQFF,TGTGCCATCAGTGACCGGGACAGGTTATCGGATGAGCAGTTCTTC
TRBV29-1,TRBJ2-7,.,.,CSVNRLGSYEQYF,TGCAGCGTAAACAGACTGGGGAGCTACGAGCAGTACTTC
TRBV3-1/TRBV3-2,TRBJ1-6,.,.,CASSQGGRSPLHF,TGTGCCAGCAGCCAGGGGGGAAGATCACCCCTCCACTTT
TRBV5-3,TRBJ1-5,.,.,CARSLGFPRPQHF,TGTGCCAGAAGCTTGGGCTTCCCTAGGCCCCAGCATTTT
TRBV10-2,TRBJ2-7,.,.,CASGTAYEQYF,TGCGCCAGCGGCACAGCCTACGAGCAGTACTTC
TRBV21-1,TRBJ2-1,.,.,CASSHQAGGGYNEQFF,TGTGCCAGCAGCCACCAAGCGGGGGGGGGCTACAATGAGCAGTTCTTC
TRBV3-1/TRBV3-2,TRBJ2-7,.,.,CASSQVAHKSSYEQYF,TGTGCCAGCAGCCAAGTGGCACATAAATCTTCCTACGAGCAGTACTTC
TRBV3-1/TRBV3-2,TRBJ1-5,TRBD1,.,CASSQTTGGGQPQHF,TGTGCCAGCAGCCAAACGACAGGGGGTGGACAGCCCCAGCATTTT
TRBV30,TRBJ1-1,TRBD1,.,CAWRGQGANTEAFF,TGTGCCTGGAGGGGACAGGGGGCGAACACTGAAGCTTTCTTT
TRBV3-1/TRBV3-2,TRBJ2-3,TRBD2,.,CASSQENSGGTDTQYF,TGTGCCAGCAGCCAAGAGAATAGCGGGGGCACAGATACGCAGTATTTT
TRBV6-1,TRBJ2-6,TRBD1,.,CASSEGQGIGNVLTF,TGTGCCAGCAGTGAAGGACAGGGTATCGGAAACGTCCTGACTTTC